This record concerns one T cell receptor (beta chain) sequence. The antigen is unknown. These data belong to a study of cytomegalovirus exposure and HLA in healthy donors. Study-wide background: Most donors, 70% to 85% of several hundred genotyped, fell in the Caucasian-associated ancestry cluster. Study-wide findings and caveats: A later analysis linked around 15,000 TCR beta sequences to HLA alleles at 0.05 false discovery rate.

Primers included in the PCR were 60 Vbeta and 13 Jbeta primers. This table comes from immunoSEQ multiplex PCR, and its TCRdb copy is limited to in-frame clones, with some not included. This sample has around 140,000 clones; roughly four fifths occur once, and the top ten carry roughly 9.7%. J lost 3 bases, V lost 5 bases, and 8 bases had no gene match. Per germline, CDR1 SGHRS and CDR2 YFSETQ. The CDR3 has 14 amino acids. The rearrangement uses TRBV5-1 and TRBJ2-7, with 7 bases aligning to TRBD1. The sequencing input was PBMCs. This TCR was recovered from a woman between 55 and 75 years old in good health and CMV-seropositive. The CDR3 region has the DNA TGCGCCAGCAGTAAGACAGGGAACGGCTACGAGCAGTACTTC. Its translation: CASSKTGNGYEQYF.